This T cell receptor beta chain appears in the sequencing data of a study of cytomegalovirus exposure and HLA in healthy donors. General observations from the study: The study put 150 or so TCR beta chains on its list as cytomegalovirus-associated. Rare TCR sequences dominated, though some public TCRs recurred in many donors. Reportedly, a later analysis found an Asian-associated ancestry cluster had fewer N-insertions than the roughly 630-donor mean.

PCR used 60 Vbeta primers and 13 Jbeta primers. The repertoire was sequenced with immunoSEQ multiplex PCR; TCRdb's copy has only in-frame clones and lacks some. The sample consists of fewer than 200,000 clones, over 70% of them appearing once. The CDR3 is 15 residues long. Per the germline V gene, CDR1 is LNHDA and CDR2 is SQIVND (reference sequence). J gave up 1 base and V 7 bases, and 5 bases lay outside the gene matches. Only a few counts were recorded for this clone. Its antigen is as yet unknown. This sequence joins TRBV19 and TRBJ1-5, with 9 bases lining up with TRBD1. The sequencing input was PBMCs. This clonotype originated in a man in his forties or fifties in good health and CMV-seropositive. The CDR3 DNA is TGTGCCAGTATTACGACAGGGGGAAGCAATCAGCCCCAGCATTTT. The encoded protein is CASITTGGSNQPQHF.